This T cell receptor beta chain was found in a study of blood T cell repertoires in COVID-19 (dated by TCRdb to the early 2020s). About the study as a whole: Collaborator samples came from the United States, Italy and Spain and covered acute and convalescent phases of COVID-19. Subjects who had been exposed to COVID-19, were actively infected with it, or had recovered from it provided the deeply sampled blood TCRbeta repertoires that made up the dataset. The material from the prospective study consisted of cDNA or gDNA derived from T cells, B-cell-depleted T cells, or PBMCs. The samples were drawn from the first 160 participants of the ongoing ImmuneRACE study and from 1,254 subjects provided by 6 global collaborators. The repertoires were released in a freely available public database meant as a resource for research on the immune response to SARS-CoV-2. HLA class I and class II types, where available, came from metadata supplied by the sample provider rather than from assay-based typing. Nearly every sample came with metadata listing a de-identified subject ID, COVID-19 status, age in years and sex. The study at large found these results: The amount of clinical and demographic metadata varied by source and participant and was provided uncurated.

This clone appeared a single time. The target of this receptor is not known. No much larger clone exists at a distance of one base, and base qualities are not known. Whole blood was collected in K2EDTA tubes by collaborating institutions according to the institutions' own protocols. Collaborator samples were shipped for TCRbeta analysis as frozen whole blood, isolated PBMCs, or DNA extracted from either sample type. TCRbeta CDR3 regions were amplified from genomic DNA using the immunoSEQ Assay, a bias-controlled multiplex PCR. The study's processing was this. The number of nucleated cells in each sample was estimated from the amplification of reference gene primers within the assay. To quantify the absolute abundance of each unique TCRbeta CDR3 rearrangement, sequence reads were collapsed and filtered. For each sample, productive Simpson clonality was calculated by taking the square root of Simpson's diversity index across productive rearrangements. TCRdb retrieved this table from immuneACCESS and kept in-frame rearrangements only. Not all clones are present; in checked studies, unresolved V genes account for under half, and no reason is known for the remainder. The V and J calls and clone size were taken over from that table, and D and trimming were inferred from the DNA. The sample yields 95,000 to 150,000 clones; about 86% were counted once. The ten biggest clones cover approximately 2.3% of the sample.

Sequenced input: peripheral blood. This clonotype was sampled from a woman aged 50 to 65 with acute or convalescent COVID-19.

The CDR3 loop reads CASSFNGAEETQYF. The nucleotide sequence is TGTGCCAGCAGCTTCAATGGGGCAGAAGAGACCCAGTACTTC. The V and J genes are TRBV7-2 and TRBJ2-5; perhaps TRBD1 is the D gene, with 5 bases matching. The V end loses 3 bases and the J end loses 3 bases, and a stretch of 11 bases separates them. Reading the germline V gene gives CDR1 SGHTA and CDR2 FQGNSA. Inclusive of the bounding cysteine and phenylalanine, the CDR3 is 14 residues long. This entry keeps only the CDR3 DNA: 42 bases, framed from base 1.